The clone carrying this T cell receptor (beta chain) was recorded at least ten times. As yet, its antigen is unknown. The data derive from a study of human T cells and chemical hapten exposure. Study overall: From small differences in pooled library volume came most of the variation in per-sample TCR yields. Study results and limitations: High-frequency TCRs, those above 1 in 1000, stayed the same after DPC sensitization.

Unique molecular identifiers were attached to individual cDNA molecules during library preparation. Authors' analysis steps: Samples had a median of around 100,000 TCRs, ranging roughly 20,000 to 690,600. TCRdb independently ran MiXCR on the 5' RACE reads; one entry per CDR3 protein. These V and J calls derive from TCRdb rather than the authors' analysis. The table records 130,000 or so distinct CDR3 sequences, approximately 4% of them present only once. The template was total RNA from unfractionated whole blood. Unmatched junction bases numbered 15, after V lost 6 bases and J lost 6 bases. From germline, CDR1 is MNHEY and CDR2 SVGEGT. The CDR3 contains 17 residues.

The clonotype originates from a female donor in good health. The chain carries TRBV6-2 or TRBV6-3 and TRBJ2-7; 12 bases align to TRBD2. The CDR3 region is CASRHDLAGGHTGEQYF. Written as DNA, the CDR3 is TGTGCCAGCAGACACGACCTAGCGGGGGGGCATACTGGCGAGCAGTACTTC.